This entry concerns a single T cell receptor beta chain. Study processing details: Amplified reference gene primers provided the basis for estimating nucleated cell counts. Sequencing was performed with immunoSEQ multiplex PCR; in TCRdb, only in-frame clones are kept and a portion is missing. V, J and clone size were drawn from that table, and D and trimming were deduced from the DNA. The sample lists over 250,000 clones, roughly nine tenths occurring once. The sample originates from a study of blood T cell repertoires in COVID-19. At the level of the study: PBMCs, B-cell-depleted T cells, or T cells were the source of the cDNA or gDNA that made up the material.

Categorization into cohorts depended on clinical history that participants reported. V trimming: 5 bases; J trimming: 8 bases; junction bases outside the gene matches: 5. The CDR3 loop spans 13 amino acids. The material sequenced was PBMCs or T cells enriched from blood (not recorded which). The chain carries TRBV12-3 or TRBV12-4 and TRBJ2-2, with 7 bases fitting TRBD1. The TCR originated in a man in his fifties or sixties who had recovered from COVID-19. In nucleotides, the CDR3 is TGTGCCAGCAGTCTCACAGGGGTTGGGGAGCTGTTTTTT. Translated, it gives CASSLTGVGELFF.